The sample holds one count of the clone carrying this TCR beta chain. The CDR3 is made up of 14 amino acids. The V end was cut by 4 bases, the J end by 8 bases, with 16 bases between. In germline, CDR1 is SGHRS, CDR2 YFSETQ. This sample was included in a study of OX40 agonist ivuxolimab in advanced cancers. Produced via immunoSEQ multiplex PCR; TCRdb's table is partial and in-frame only. The table includes roughly 100,000 clones, roughly 84% detected once. The starting material was CD4+ or CD8+ T cells sorted from blood, obtained in a trial of the OX40 agonist ivuxolimab. This clonotype was obtained from an adult with an advanced solid tumor such as melanoma, head and neck, liver or kidney cancer. This chain connects TRBV5-1 to TRBJ1-3, with D possibly TRBD1 on 5 matching bases. In DNA form, the CDR3 reads TGCGCCAGCAGCGGAGGGACCCTGGGTGACACCATATATTTT. Its translation is CASSGGTLGDTIYF.